This passage covers 23 T cell receptor beta chains from one sample sequenced in a study of beta chain features in type 1 diabetes. Every isolated RNA sample was fully reverse transcribed, so sequencing captured expressed TCRB transcripts. Profiled with immunoSEQ multiplex PCR; TCRdb holds only in-frame clones, not every one. The table includes roughly 500,000 clones, approximately 10% detected once. The sequenced material came from naive CD4+ T cells from blood. The receptors here all came from a woman between 18 and 30 years old in good health.

The table lists this clone with a few counts. The chain joins TRBV29-1 to TRBJ1-1; D is possibly TRBD1 (6 bases). The CDR3 runs to 12 residues. CDR1 SQVTM and CDR2 ANQGSEA come from the germline V gene. V lost 4 bases to trimming and J lost 1 base, with 7 bases between them. The CDR3 region is CSVGTANTEAFF. CDR3 DNA sequence: TGCAGCGTTGGGACAGCGAACACTGAAGCTTTCTTT.

This rearrangement joins TRBV30 to TRBJ2-7, with a weak D call TRBD2 (5 bases). Trimming stripped 0 bases from V and 6 bases from J, with 12 bases between. Germline CDR1 is GTSNPN and CDR2 is SVGIG (reference sequence). There are 13 residues in the CDR3. The CDR3 bases are TGTGCCTGGAGTGTATCCGGTCGGGGCGAGCAGTACTTC. Translation gives CAWSVSGRGEQYF.

This clone appeared a few times. V usage is TRBV9 and J usage is TRBJ2-2; D remains ambiguous. With 0 bases removed from V and 7 bases from J, the gap between germline ends came to 4 bases. The CDR3 totals 12 residues. Germline V CDR1 and CDR2: SGDLS, YYNGEE. The CDR3 protein is CASSVVYGELFF. The CDR3 bases are TGTGCCAGCAGCGTAGTCTACGGGGAGCTGTTTTTT.

This clone has just a few counts. The rearrangement links TRBV6-6 to TRBJ1-2; tentatively, D is TRBD1 (6 bases). V shed 1 base and J shed 7 bases, with 10 bases lying between them. The CDR3 loop spans 13 amino acids. The germline gives CDR1 MNHNY, CDR2 SVGAGI (reference sequence). The CDR3 DNA follows: TGTGCCAGCAGTTACTTGACAGGTCGTGGCTACACCTTC. As protein: CASSYLTGRGYTF.

The chain has TRBV19 and TRBJ1-4, with 8 bases that match TRBD1. From germline, CDR1 is LNHDA and CDR2 SQIVND (reference sequence). V lost 4 bases and J lost 8; bases outside the gene matches: 9. There are 15 residues in the CDR3. In DNA form, the CDR3 reads TGTGCCAGTAGTACCCACCGGGACAGGCCAGAAAAACTGTTTTTT. Translating it yields CASSTHRDRPEKLFF. Based on the CDR3 plus reference TRBV19 and TRBJ1-4, the full variable domain is DGGITQSPKYLFRKEGQNVTLSCEQNLNHDAMYWYRQDPGQGLRLIYYSQIVNDFQKGDIAEGYSVSREKKESFPLTVTSAQKNPTAFYLCASSTHRDRPEKLFFGSGTQLSVL.

There are a few counts of this clone. The chain is built from TRBV9 and TRBJ2-1; TRBD1 might be the D (7 bases). The CDR3 has 16 amino acids. V lost 2 bases, J lost 3 bases, and 15 bases lay in between. Germline V gene sequence: CDR1 SGDLS, CDR2 YYNGEE. The DNA for the CDR3 is TGTGCCAGCAGCGTCGGAGGGCAGGGGGTCTACAATGAGCAGTTCTTC. Protein sequence: CASSVGGQGVYNEQFF.

The V gene is TRBV4-1, the J gene TRBJ2-3; D may match TRBD1 or TRBD2 (6 bases each). CDR1 MGHRA and CDR2 YSYEKL come from the germline V gene. Deletions cut 4 bases from V and 0 bases from J, with 20 bases between. The CDR3 runs to 18 residues. In DNA, the CDR3 is TGCGCCAGCAGCCCCACCCGGGGTAGGGGGGCAAGCACAGATACGCAGTATTTT. Amino acid sequence: CASSPTRGRGASTDTQYF.

This rearrangement joins TRBV5-4 to TRBJ2-7; no clear D gene. The CDR3 is 13 residues long. Germline V gene data show CDR1 as SGHNT and CDR2 as YYREEE (reference sequence). V lost 7 bases and J 3 bases, leaving 14 bases between the germline ends. The CDR3 coding sequence is TGTGCCAGCTCGGTCGTAAACCGCTACGAGCAGTACTTC. Translating gives CASSVVNRYEQYF. Combining the CDR3 with reference TRBV5-4 and TRBJ2-7 gives the whole variable domain ETGVTQSPTHLIKTRGQQVTLRCSSQSGHNTVSWYQQALGQGPQFIFQYYREEENGRGNFPPRFSGLQFPNYSSELNVNALELDDSALYLCASSVVNRYEQYFGPGTRLTVT.

This clone was observed a handful of times. The chain couples TRBV5-1 to TRBJ1-1; D not certain. Per the germline V gene, CDR1 is SGHRS and CDR2 is YFSETQ. V lost 0 bases to trimming and J lost 0 bases, with 6 bases between them. The CDR3 loop spans 14 amino acids. The CDR3 DNA sequence: TGCGCCAGCAGCTTGGGAAAAATGAACACTGAAGCTTTCTTT. This gives the protein CASSLGKMNTEAFF.

The table lists this clone with a few counts. One junction end does not reproduce the germline sequence, and a read error may be involved. This chain joins TRBV7-7 and TRBJ2-5; D remains ambiguous. The CDR3 extends over 14 amino acids. Germline assignment: CDR1 SSHAT and CDR2 FNYEAQ (reference sequence). DNA of the CDR3: TGTGCTAGCAGCTTATCCGGACCACAAGAGACCCAGTACTTC. This gives the protein CASSLSGPQETQYF. Full variable domain (rest looked up from reference TRBV7-7 and TRBJ2-5): GAGVSQSPRYKVTKRGQDVTLRCDPISSHATLYWYQQALGQGPEFLTYFNYEAQPDKSGLPSDRFSAERPEGSISTLTIQRTEQRDSAMYRCASSLSGPQETQYFGPGTRLLVL.

This clone has more than one count but fewer than ten. The J gene is TRBJ2-3, the V gene TRBV4-2; tentative D call: TRBD2 (6 bases). The CDR3 contains 16 residues. V dropped 4 bases and J dropped 2 bases, with 16 bases sitting between them. Germline V CDR1 and CDR2: LGHNA, YNFKEQ. CDR3 in DNA: TGTGCCAGCAGCCGAGGCCCTAGCGCCGACACAGATACGCAGTATTTT. Its translation is CASSRGPSADTDTQYF.

The genes are TRBV29-1 and TRBJ2-1; TRBD1 is a possible D gene (6 bases). CDR3 length: 12 residues. V was clipped by 7 bases and J by 6 bases, with 13 bases between them. In germline, CDR1 is SQVTM, CDR2 ANQGSEA. CDR3 in amino acids: CSARQDRNEQFF. The CDR3 coding sequence is TGCAGCGCCCGACAGGATCGCAATGAGCAGTTCTTC.

The chain carries TRBV30 and TRBJ1-4, with a tentative D call TRBD1 (6 bases). There are 14 residues in the CDR3. V lost 4 bases and J lost 8, with 17 bases in between. Germline CDR1 reads GTSNPN; CDR2 reads SVGIG (reference sequence). In DNA, the CDR3 is TGTGCCTGGACCGTCGGGGGCGGGAGGGAAAAACTGTTTTTT. It codes for CAWTVGGGREKLFF.

This clone came up a few times. The chain links TRBV30 to TRBJ2-3; D may be TRBD2 (5 bases). CDR3 length: 13 amino acids. Germline V CDR1 and CDR2: GTSNPN, SVGIG (reference sequence). The V and J ends lost 5 bases and 3 bases respectively, with 12 bases between them. The CDR3: CAWGSGETDTQYF. In DNA form, the CDR3 reads TGTGCCTGGGGTTCCGGGGAGACAGATACGCAGTATTTT.

This chain connects TRBV28 to TRBJ1-6; D perhaps matches TRBD1 (6 bases). CDR1 and CDR2 from the germline V gene are MDHEN and SYDVKM. The V end lost 6 bases, the J end lost 9 bases, and 18 bases lay between the germline ends. The CDR3 has 15 amino acids. The CDR3 reads CASSQTGKKGSPLHF. The CDR3 coding sequence is TGTGCCAGCAGCCAAACAGGGAAAAAGGGTTCACCCCTCCACTTT.

V gene TRBV9 combines with J gene TRBJ2-2; D is possibly TRBD1 (6 bases). This CDR3 is 16 amino acids long. Deletions cut 4 bases from V and 4 bases from J, with 17 bases between. Looked up from germline, CDR1 is SGDLS and CDR2 is YYNGEE. CDR3 coding DNA: TGTGCCAGCAGCCCTAATGACAGGAAGGGCACCGGGGAGCTGTTTTTT. Protein: CASSPNDRKGTGELFF. The complete variable domain, with remaining parts taken from reference TRBV9 and TRBJ2-2, reads DSGVTQTPKHLITATGQRVTLRCSPRSGDLSVYWYQQSLDQGLQFLIQYYNGEERAKGNILERFSAQQFPDLHSELNLSSLELGDSALYFCASSPNDRKGTGELFFGEGSRLTVL.

This clone turned up a few times. This rearrangement joins TRBV28 to TRBJ2-3, with 7 bases fitting TRBD2. Per the germline V gene, CDR1 is MDHEN and CDR2 is SYDVKM. CDR3 size: 14 residues. The ends lost 6 bases at V and 6 bases at J; junction bases unmatched: 9. CDR3 DNA sequence: TGTGCCAGCAGCCCTCCCCGGGGGGAGGATACGCAGTATTTT. Protein: CASSPPRGEDTQYF.

V is TRBV6-6 and J is TRBJ2-3, with 7 bases lining up with TRBD1. This CDR3 region has 15 residues. The V gene's germline CDR1 is MNHNY and CDR2 SVGAGI (reference sequence). The V segment lost 6 bases and the J segment 1 base; nucleotides outside the gene matches: 7. For the CDR3, the DNA is TGTGCCAGCAGCTATGACAGGGTACGCACAGATACGCAGTATTTT. This gives the protein CASSYDRVRTDTQYF.

V is TRBV12-5 and J is TRBJ2-2; D is unresolved. CDR1 LGHNT and CDR2 FRNRAP come from the germline V gene. This CDR3 is built from 12 residues. Trimming removed 5 bases at V and 5 bases at J, with 6 bases between. DNA for the CDR3: TGTGCTAGTGGTCCCCAGACCGGGGAGCTGTTTTTT. It specifies CASGPQTGELFF. The full variable domain, rest sourced from reference TRBV12-5 and TRBJ2-2, is DARVTQTPRHKVTEMGQEVTMRCQPILGHNTVFWYRQTMMQGLELLAYFRNRAPLDDSGMPKDRFSAEMPDATLATLKIQPSEPRDSAVYFCASGPQTGELFFGEGSRLTVL.

This clone came up a few times. The V and J genes are TRBV30 and TRBJ1-2; 9 bases line up with TRBD1. The germline V gene has CDR1 GTSNPN and CDR2 SVGIG (reference sequence). The CDR3 loop spans 15 amino acids. Trimming cost V 0 bases and J 4 bases; bases outside gene matches: 6. In DNA form, the CDR3 reads TGTGCCTGGAGTGTACAGGGGGCGCCTACCTATGGCTACACCTTC. Protein sequence: CAWSVQGAPTYGYTF.

This clone was observed a handful of times. V usage is TRBV9 and J usage is TRBJ1-1, with D unclear. The V and J ends lost 0 bases and 4 bases respectively, with 13 bases between them. The CDR3 has 15 amino acids. Per germline, CDR1 SGDLS and CDR2 YYNGEE. The CDR3 protein is CASSVGVVHGTEAFF. The CDR3 DNA is TGTGCCAGCAGCGTAGGAGTGGTTCACGGCACTGAAGCTTTCTTT. Combining the CDR3 with reference TRBV9 and TRBJ1-1 gives the whole variable domain DSGVTQTPKHLITATGQRVTLRCSPRSGDLSVYWYQQSLDQGLQFLIQYYNGEERAKGNILERFSAQQFPDLHSELNLSSLELGDSALYFCASSVGVVHGTEAFFGQGTRLTVV.

In this sample, this clone turned up a few times. V is TRBV30 and J is TRBJ1-2, with 11 bases that match TRBD1. The germline V gene has CDR1 GTSNPN and CDR2 SVGIG (reference sequence). This CDR3 contains 15 residues. Germline trimming cut 4 bases from V and 8 bases from J; bases unmatched to any gene: 12. CDR3 bases: TGTGCCTGGACCCAAACCCGGACAGGGGGCTACGGCTACACCTTC. This sequence encodes CAWTQTRTGGYGYTF.

The chain has TRBV15 and TRBJ1-1, with 7 bases that match TRBD1. The CDR3 spans 15 residues. V lost 1 base, J lost 0 bases, and 2 bases stayed unmatched. The germline CDR1 and CDR2 sequences are LNHNV and YYDKDF (reference sequence). CDR3 loop: CATSRGGGLNTEAFF. The CDR3 DNA reads TGTGCCACCAGCAGAGGAGGGGGCCTGAACACTGAAGCTTTCTTT.